This T cell receptor (beta chain) comes out of a study of metastatic and nonmetastatic thyroid tumors. Study information: Samples came from malignant and benign thyroid patients, and repertoires were compared across blood and tumor or nodule tissue. Study findings and constraints: Significantly greater TCR beta diversity was reportedly found in malignant thyroid tumors than in benign nodules (in blood and tumor).

This clone occurred many times. What it recognizes is unknown. No patient received treatment before thyroid surgery. In the original processing: A distant-metastasis classifier for papillary thyroid cancer was built using CDR3 differences across clinicopathological groups. With MiXCR, TCRdb called clones anew from the PCR reads. TCRdb's processing, not the authors' own work, is the source of the V and J calls. The sample lists around 34,000 clones; 29% were seen once. The clonotype was recovered from a female donor with papillary thyroid cancer or a benign thyroid nodule (not recorded which). Some clones in this sample may be carry-over from other donors' samples. Material for sequencing was blood.

CDR3 region: CASSPIDKAGSNTEAFF. CDR3 nucleotides: TGCGCCAGCAGCCCCATTGACAAAGCAGGCTCAAACACTGAAGCTTTCTTT. The chain joins TRBV4-1 to TRBJ1-1; D not resolved. Germline V gene sequence: CDR1 MGHRA, CDR2 YSYEKL. The V gene lost 4 bases and the J gene lost 2 bases, with 20 bases spanning the gap. There are 17 residues in the CDR3.